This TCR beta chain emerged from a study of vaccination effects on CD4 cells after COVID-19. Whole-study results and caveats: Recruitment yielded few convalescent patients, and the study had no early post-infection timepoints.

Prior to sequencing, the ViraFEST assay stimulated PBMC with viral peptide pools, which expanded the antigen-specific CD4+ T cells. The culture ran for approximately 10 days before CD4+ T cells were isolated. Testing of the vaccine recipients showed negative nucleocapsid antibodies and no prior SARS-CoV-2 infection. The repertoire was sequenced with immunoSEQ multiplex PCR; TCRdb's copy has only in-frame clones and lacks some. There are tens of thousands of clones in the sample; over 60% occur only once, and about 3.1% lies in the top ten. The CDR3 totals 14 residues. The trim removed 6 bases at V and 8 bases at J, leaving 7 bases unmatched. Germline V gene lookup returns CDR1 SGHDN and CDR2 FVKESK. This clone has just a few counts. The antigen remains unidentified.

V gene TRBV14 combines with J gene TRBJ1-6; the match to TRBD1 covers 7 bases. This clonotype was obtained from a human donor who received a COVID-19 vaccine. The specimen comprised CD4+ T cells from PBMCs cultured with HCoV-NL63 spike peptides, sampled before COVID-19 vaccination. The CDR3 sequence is CASRKTGFDSPLHF. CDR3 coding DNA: TGTGCCAGCAGAAAGACAGGGTTCGATTCACCCCTCCACTTT. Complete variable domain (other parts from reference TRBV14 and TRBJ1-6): EAGVTQFPSHSVIEKGQTVTLRCDPISGHDNLYWYRRVMGKEIKFLLHFVKESKQDESGMPNNRFLAERTGGTYSTLKVQPAELEDSGVYFCASRKTGFDSPLHFGNGTRLTVT.